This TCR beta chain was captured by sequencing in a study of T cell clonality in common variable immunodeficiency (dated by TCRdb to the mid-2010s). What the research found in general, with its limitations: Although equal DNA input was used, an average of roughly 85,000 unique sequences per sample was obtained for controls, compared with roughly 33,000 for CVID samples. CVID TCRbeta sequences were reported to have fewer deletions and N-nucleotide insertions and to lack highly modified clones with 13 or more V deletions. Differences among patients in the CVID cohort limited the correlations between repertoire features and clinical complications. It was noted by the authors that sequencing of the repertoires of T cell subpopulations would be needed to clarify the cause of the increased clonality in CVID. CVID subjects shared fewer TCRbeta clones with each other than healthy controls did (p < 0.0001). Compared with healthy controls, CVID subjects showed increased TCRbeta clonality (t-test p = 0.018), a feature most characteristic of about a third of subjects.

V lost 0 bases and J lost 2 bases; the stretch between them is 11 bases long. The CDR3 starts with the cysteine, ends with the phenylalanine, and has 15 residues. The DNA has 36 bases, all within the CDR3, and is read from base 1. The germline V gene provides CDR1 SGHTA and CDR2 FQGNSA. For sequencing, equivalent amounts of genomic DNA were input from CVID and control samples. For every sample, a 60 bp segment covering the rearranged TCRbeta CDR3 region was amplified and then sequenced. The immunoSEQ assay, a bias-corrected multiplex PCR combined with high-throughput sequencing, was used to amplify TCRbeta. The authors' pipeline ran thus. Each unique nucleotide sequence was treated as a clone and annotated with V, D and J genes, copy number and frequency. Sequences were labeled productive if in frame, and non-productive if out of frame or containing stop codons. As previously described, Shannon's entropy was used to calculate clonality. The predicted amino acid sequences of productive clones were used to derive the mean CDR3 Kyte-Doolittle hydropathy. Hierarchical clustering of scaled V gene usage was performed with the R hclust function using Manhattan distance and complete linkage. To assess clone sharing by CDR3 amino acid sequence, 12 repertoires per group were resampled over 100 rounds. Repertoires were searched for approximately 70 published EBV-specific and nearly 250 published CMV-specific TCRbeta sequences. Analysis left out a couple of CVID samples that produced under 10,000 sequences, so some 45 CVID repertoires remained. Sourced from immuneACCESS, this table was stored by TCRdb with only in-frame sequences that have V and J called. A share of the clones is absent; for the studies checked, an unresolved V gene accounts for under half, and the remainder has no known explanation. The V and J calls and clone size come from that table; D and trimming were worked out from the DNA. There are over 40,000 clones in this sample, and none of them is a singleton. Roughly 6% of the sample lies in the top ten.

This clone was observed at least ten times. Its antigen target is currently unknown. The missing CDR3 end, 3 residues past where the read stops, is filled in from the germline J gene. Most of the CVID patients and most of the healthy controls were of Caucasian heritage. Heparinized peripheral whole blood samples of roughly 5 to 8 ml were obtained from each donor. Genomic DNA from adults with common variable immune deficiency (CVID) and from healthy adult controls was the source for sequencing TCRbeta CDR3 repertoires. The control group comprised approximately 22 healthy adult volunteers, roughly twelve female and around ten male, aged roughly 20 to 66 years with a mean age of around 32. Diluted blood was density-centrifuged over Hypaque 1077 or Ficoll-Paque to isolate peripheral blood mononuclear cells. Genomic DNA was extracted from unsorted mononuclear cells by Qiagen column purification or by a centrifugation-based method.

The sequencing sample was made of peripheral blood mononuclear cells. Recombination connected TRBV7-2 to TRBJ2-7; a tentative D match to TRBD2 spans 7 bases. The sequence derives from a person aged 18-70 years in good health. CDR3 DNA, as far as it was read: TGTGCCAGCAGCTTAGCCCGGGGGGCCGCCTACGAG. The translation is CASSLARGAAYE. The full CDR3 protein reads CASSLARGAAYEQYF.